The rows below give T cell receptor beta chains drawn from one sample of a study of tumor and adjacent non-tumor tissue in lung cancer. One entry per CDR3 protein, called by TCRdb with MiXCR from the multiplex PCR reads. The table includes under 150,000 distinct CDR3 sequences, approximately 70% detected once. Sequencing was performed on lung tumor tissue. The receptors originated from a man between 60 and 75 years old with small cell lung cancer. Both conserved end residues are part of each CDR3. Fields, in order: V gene, clone size, D gene, J gene, CDR3 protein, CDR3 DNA. The D gene is left open where the match is weak. Clone size is stated in some rows and not others, as once, few, many or a class when expanded.

TRBV11-2	-	-	TRBJ2-3	CASSWKYRGGTDTQYF	TGTGCCAGCAGCTGGAAATACAGGGGGGGCACAGATACACAGTATTTT
TRBV11-2	-	TRBD1	TRBJ1-3	CASSYDRDVNTIYF	TGTGCCAGTAGTTACGACAGGGATGTAAACACCATATATTTT
TRBV24-1	few	TRBD1	TRBJ2-6	CATSDTQGAQANILTF	TGTGCCACCAGTGACACTCAGGGGGCTCAGGCCAACATCCTGACTTTC
TRBV13	once	-	TRBJ1-4	CANSLEGHEKLFF	TGTGCCAACAGCTTAGAAGGCCATGAAAAACTGTTTTTT
TRBV4-1	-	TRBD2	TRBJ2-7	CASTPKGLAGLRSSYEQCF	TGCGCCAGCACCCCAAAGGGACTAGCGGGATTGAGGAGCTCCTACGAGCAGTGTTTC
TRBV28	many	-	TRBJ2-1	CASTPRVSSRTNEQFF	TGTGCCAGCACCCCAAGGGTTTCGTCCAGAACCAATGAGCAGTTCTTC
TRBV21-1	-	-	TRBJ2-7	CASIKATSGRSYEQYF	TGTGCCAGCATCAAAGCGACTAGCGGGAGGTCCTACGAGCAGTACTTC
TRBV12-3/TRBV12-4	-	TRBD2	TRBJ2-2	CAALAGPSGAGELFF	TGTGCCGCGTTAGCCGGGCCCAGCGGGGCCGGGGAGCTGTTTTTT
TRBV28	-	-	TRBJ1-1	CASSSGSMNTEAFF	TGTGCCAGCAGTTCAGGCAGCATGAACACTGAAGCTTTCTTT
TRBV29-1	-	-	TRBJ2-5	CSVSSEGTREAQYF	TGCAGCGTTAGTAGTGAGGGGACAAGGGAGGCCCAGTACTTC
TRBV28	-	-	TRBJ2-1	CASSGGTGTLYNEQFF	TGTGCCAGCAGTGGGGGGACCGGGACACTTTACAATGAGCAGTTCTTC
TRBV29-1	-	-	TRBJ2-1	CNVGPGGITGRREQFF	TGCAACGTTGGCCCAGGTGGGATCACAGGCAGGAGGGAGCAGTTCTTC
TRBV4-2	few	-	TRBJ2-3	CASSQKGASGTDTQYF	TGTGCCAGCAGCCAAAAGGGGGCTAGCGGCACCGATACGCAGTATTTT
TRBV20-1	few	TRBD2	TRBJ2-1	CSAHGLAGTNEQFF	TGCAGTGCCCACGGACTAGCGGGAACAAATGAGCAGTTCTTC
TRBV6-6	-	TRBD1	TRBJ1-4	CASSLGTGLEKLFF	TGTGCCAGCAGCCTCGGGACAGGGCTCGAAAAACTGTTTTTT
TRBV6-1	-	-	TRBJ2-3	CASTVVGTDTQYF	TGTGCCAGCACTGTCGTTGGCACAGATACGCAGTATTTT
TRBV14	-	-	TRBJ2-1	CASSPRLYNEQLF	TGTGCCAGCAGCCCCCGACTTTACAATGAGCAGCTCTTC
TRBV14	few	-	TRBJ2-1	CASSRLDIPNEQFF	TGTGCCAGCAGCCGCTTGGACATCCCCAATGAGCAGTTCTTC
TRBV4-1	-	-	TRBJ1-6	CASSIGSRGSPLHF	TGCGCCAGCAGCATCGGGAGCCGCGGATCACCCCTCCACTTT
TRBV11-2	many	-	TRBJ2-5	CASSRTQETQYF	TGTGCCAGCAGCCGAACTCAAGAGACCCAGTACTTC
TRBV11-3	-	-	TRBJ2-1	CASSLSRHYEQFF	TGTGCCAGCAGCTTAAGTAGGCATTATGAGCAGTTCTTC
TRBV4-1	few	-	TRBJ1-4	CASSQENRDEKLFF	TGCGCCAGCAGCCAAGAAAACAGGGATGAAAAACTGTTTTTT
TRBV6-1	many	-	TRBJ2-1	CASSEQRDEQFF	TGTGCCAGCAGCGAACAGAGGGATGAGCAGTTCTTC
TRBV7-9	-	-	TRBJ1-1	CALGDGNTEAFF	TGTGCCTTGGGTGACGGAAACACTGAAGCTTTCTTT
TRBV5-1	-	-	TRBJ2-1	CASSFGHRDYNEQFF	TGCGCCAGCAGCTTTGGACACAGGGACTACAATGAGCAGTTCTTC